This is a list of T cell receptor beta chains from one sample in a study of blood T cell repertoires in COVID-19. This table comes from immunoSEQ multiplex PCR, and its TCRdb copy is limited to in-frame clones, with some not included. The sample yields approximately 150,000 clones, around 83% seen once. Input material: peripheral blood. The receptors originated from a woman aged 45-60 years in a cohort sampled during active or convalescent COVID-19. Each CDR3 is given with its conserved first and last residue.

>TRBJ1-1|TRBV19
CASRKGDTEAFF
>TRBJ1-4|TRBV7-8
CASSLAWGGEATNEKLFF
>TRBJ2-1|TRBV11-2
CASSLLQGWGHEQFF
>TRBJ2-3|TRBV19
CASSIRLAGSTDTQYF
>TRBJ2-5|TRBV29-1
CSVGTIQETQYF
>TRBJ2-1|TRBV27
CASSIKAGGPYEQFF
>TRBJ1-2|TRBV2
CASSEQRDYGYTF
>TRBJ2-3|TRBV9
CASSAGQGPRTDTQYF
>TRBJ2-7|TRBV2
CASNLPGQGLEQYF
>TRBJ2-5|TRBV11-3
CASSLQAGGPETQYF